This T cell receptor (beta chain) was sequenced during a study of shared clonotypes between healthy human individuals. Whole-study findings and limits: Clonotype sharing among donors was thought likely to change with sequencing depth.

Original analysis: ImmunoSEQ sequences covered only the junction and lacked quality scores; filtering therefore differed. Repertoires were generated with immunoSEQ multiplex PCR, while TCRdb's copy carries only in-frame clones and drops some. V and J calls and clone size are copied from that table; D and trimming were computed from the DNA. The sample records about 2,100,000 clones, approximately 94% being singletons. As concerns this clone: No antigen is known for it.

The CDR3 runs 11 residues. Trimming pared 2 bases from V and 11 bases from J, leaving 11 bases between. The germline gives CDR1 SGHRS, CDR2 YFSETQ. Naive CD8 populations comprised CD45RO-negative cells positively selected for CCR7, excluding terminally differentiated effector memory CD45RA+ cells. The sequence came from a man younger than 35 in good health. Some clones in this sample may be carry-over from other donors' samples. The chain couples TRBV5-1 to TRBJ2-7, with D tentatively TRBD2 (6 bases). The specimen sequenced was naive CD8+ T cells from PBMCs. CDR3 protein: CASSLGLTKYF. The CDR3 DNA follows: TGCGCCAGCAGCTTAGGACTAACTAAGTACTTC.